These 27 T cell receptor beta chains share one sample of origin, sequenced in a study of blood T cell repertoires in COVID-19 (dated by TCRdb to 2019 to 2021). Receptors were amplified or captured by the immunoSEQ multiplex PCR assay. What TCRdb holds here is the immuneACCESS table cut down to in-frame rearrangements. Part of the clones is not present; checked against another copy, under half of the missing clones reflect an unresolved V gene, and the others are unexplained. For this sample there are hundreds of thousands of clones; 80% to 90% appear just once. In total, the top ten clones hold roughly 4.2% of the sample. Sequencing input: peripheral blood. The receptor source for this set is a middle-aged man with acute or convalescent COVID-19.

The V call is TRBV4-2, the J call TRBJ2-1; 14 positions agree with TRBD2. Trimming removed 0 bases from V and 9 bases from J; junction bases left unmatched: 1. This CDR3 comprises 15 residues. Germline V gives CDR1 LGHNA, CDR2 YNFKEQ. The CDR3 DNA follows: TGTGCCAGCAGCCAAGATGGACTAGCGGGGGGTGAGCAGTTCTTC. It codes for CASSQDGLAGGEQFF.

The chain is built from TRBV15 and TRBJ2-5; 10 bases are a match to TRBD2. Germline CDR1 and CDR2: LNHNV and YYDKDF (reference sequence). The CDR3 runs to 17 residues. V was clipped by 0 bases and J by 1 base; unmatched bases: 5. This CDR3 is CATSRDIQRGGQETQYF. DNA of the CDR3: TGTGCCACCAGCAGAGATATCCAGCGGGGGGGCCAAGAGACCCAGTACTTC.

This chain connects TRBV6-2 or TRBV6-3 to TRBJ1-2; D gene unclear. Germline V gives CDR1 MNHEY, CDR2 SVGEGT. Trimming stripped 4 bases from V and 0 bases from J, with 9 bases between. CDR3 length: 14 residues. The chain's CDR3 is CASSSLTTNYGYTF. The CDR3 nucleotides read TGTGCCAGCAGTTCGCTCACAACTAACTATGGCTACACCTTC.

The genes are TRBV6-9 and TRBJ1-2; 9 nucleotides line up with TRBD1. Germline V gene sequence: CDR1 MNHGY, CDR2 SVAAGI. V lost 3 bases to trimming and J lost 8 bases; unmatched junction nucleotides: 7. The CDR3 runs 14 residues. Here the CDR3 DNA reads TGTGCCAGCAGTTACCCCGACAGGGGGGAAGGCTACACCTTC. This gives the protein CASSYPDRGEGYTF.

The chain links TRBV30 to TRBJ1-3, with D possibly being TRBD1 (5 bases). The CDR3 is made up of 15 amino acids. Deletions cut 0 bases from V and 4 bases from J, with 13 bases between. Germline assignment: CDR1 GTSNPN and CDR2 SVGIG (reference sequence). CDR3 DNA sequence: TGTGCCTGGAGTGTACAGGCAGGGCTAGGAAACACCATATATTTT. It translates to CAWSVQAGLGNTIYF.

This chain uses TRBV18 with TRBJ2-6; possibly TRBD1 for D (5 bases). From germline, CDR1 is KGHSH and CDR2 LQKENI. V was cut by 2 bases and J by 0 bases, with 11 bases left in between. This CDR3 is 17 amino acids long. CDR3 protein: CASSPFHQGSGANVLTF. The CDR3 nucleotides are TGTGCCAGCTCACCATTCCACCAGGGCTCTGGGGCCAACGTCCTGACTTTC.

V and J are TRBV19 and TRBJ2-1, with 10 bases that match TRBD2. J gave up 3 bases and V 2 bases, and 7 bases lay outside the gene matches. In germline, CDR1 is LNHDA, CDR2 SQIVND (reference sequence). This CDR3 spans 17 amino acids. The CDR3 is CASSIIVAGGNYNEQFF. CDR3 DNA: TGTGCCAGTAGTATAATTGTAGCGGGGGGAAACTACAATGAGCAGTTCTTC.

This rearrangement joins TRBV7-9 to TRBJ1-1, with 7 bases aligning to TRBD1. V shed 1 base and J 9 bases; nucleotides not matched to a gene: 8. The CDR3 runs to 14 residues. CDR1 is SEHNR and CDR2 is FQNEAQ in the germline V gene (reference sequence). CDR3 residues: CASSLGQGSTKAFF. CDR3 DNA sequence: TGTGCCAGCAGCTTAGGACAGGGATCAACGAAAGCTTTCTTT.

This rearrangement joins TRBV7-6 to TRBJ2-1, with TRBD2 matching over 13 bases. Trimming at V came to 4 bases and at J to 15 bases, leaving 6 bases not matched to a gene. Germline-derived CDR1 and CDR2 are SGHVS and FNYEAQ. This CDR3 is built from 13 residues. The CDR3 DNA is TGTGCCAGCAGCTCAGAAACTAGCGGGGGGGCGTTCTTC. It specifies CASSSETSGGAFF.

The chain couples TRBV5-1 to TRBJ1-1, with D maybe TRBD1 (5 bases). In germline, CDR1 is SGHRS, CDR2 YFSETQ. Deletions cut 4 bases from V and 2 bases from J, with 15 bases between. The CDR3 runs to 15 residues. The CDR3 DNA follows: TGCGCCAGCAGCCACCTCTGGGGGGATAACACTGAAGCTTTCTTT. Residues: CASSHLWGDNTEAFF.

The V and J genes are TRBV4-1 and TRBJ1-6, with 7 bases identical to TRBD1. J was trimmed by 4 bases and V by 0 bases; bases with no gene match: 15. CDR3 length equals 20 residues. In germline, CDR1 is MGHRA, CDR2 YSYEKL. The DNA of the CDR3 is TGCGCCAGCAGCCAAGATCCCGGAAACTCTCCCAGGGGGTATAATTCACCCCTCCACTTT. Translating gives CASSQDPGNSPRGYNSPLHF.

The rearrangement links TRBV5-5 to TRBJ1-4, with unresolved D. The CDR3 contains 16 residues. Trimming pared 5 bases from V and 0 bases from J, leaving 14 bases between. CDR1 and CDR2 from the germline V gene are SGHKS and YYEKEE (reference sequence). For the CDR3, the DNA is TGTGCCAGCAGTCCTACGTCCAGGACAACTAATGAAAAACTGTTTTTT. Protein sequence: CASSPTSRTTNEKLFF.

The table lists this clone with a count of one. V usage is TRBV5-4 and J usage is TRBJ2-5; 8 nucleotides match TRBD2. In germline, CDR1 is SGHNT, CDR2 YYREEE (reference sequence). The CDR3 is 16 amino acids. V lost 4 bases and J lost 5; bases outside the gene matches: 13. DNA of the CDR3: TGTGCCAGCAGCCCTCGGGAGCGGGGGCCGGGGGAGACCCAGTACTTC. It codes for CASSPRERGPGETQYF. Drawing the rest from reference TRBV5-4 and TRBJ2-5, the complete variable domain is ETGVTQSPTHLIKTRGQQVTLRCSSQSGHNTVSWYQQALGQGPQFIFQYYREEENGRGNFPPRFSGLQFPNYSSELNVNALELDDSALYLCASSPRERGPGETQYFGPGTRLLVL.

This chain connects TRBV6-6 to TRBJ1-4; 8 bases fit TRBD1. Germline CDR1 is MNHNY and CDR2 is SVGAGI (reference sequence). V shed 5 bases, J shed 8 bases, and the junction held 13 bases outside the gene matches. The CDR3 loop spans 16 amino acids. This chain's CDR3 is CASSVDRAVVREKLFF. The CDR3, as DNA: TGTGCCAGCAGTGTGGACAGGGCAGTTGTACGGGAAAAACTGTTTTTT.

The chain combines TRBV6-1 with TRBJ1-5; 7 nucleotides agree with TRBD1. The CDR3 loop spans 16 amino acids. Germline values: CDR1 MNHNS, CDR2 SASEGT. J gave up 1 base and V 2 bases, and 5 bases lay outside the gene matches. CDR3 sequence reads: CASSEQGVRSNQPQHF. The CDR3 DNA is TGTGCCAGCAGTGAACAGGGGGTTAGGAGCAATCAGCCCCAGCATTTT.

This clone was recorded only once. The chain employs TRBV11-2 and TRBJ1-3; D unclear. V lost 2 bases, J lost 4 bases, and 9 bases lay in between. CDR1 and CDR2 from the germline V gene are SGHAT and FQNNGV. CDR3 length: 14 residues. DNA of the CDR3: TGTGCCAGCAGCTTAACAGAAGCCGGAAACACCATATATTTT. It specifies CASSLTEAGNTIYF.

The chain uses TRBV5-1 and TRBJ1-1; D possibly corresponds to TRBD1 (5 bases). V was clipped by 5 bases and J by 3 bases, with 11 bases between them. This CDR3 contains 13 residues. Germline-derived CDR1 and CDR2 are SGHRS and YFSETQ. CDR3 region: CASRWGGDTEAFF. The CDR3 coding sequence is TGCGCCAGCAGATGGGGAGGGGACACTGAAGCTTTCTTT.

The V call is TRBV5-4, the J call TRBJ1-2; perhaps TRBD1 as D (6 bases). Germline V gene lookup returns CDR1 SGHNT and CDR2 YYREEE (reference sequence). The CDR3 contains 17 residues. Trimming pared 0 bases from V and 1 base from J, leaving 16 bases between. The CDR3 coding sequence is TGTGCCAGCAGCTTGGCCCCGGGACAACGACTTAACTATGGCTACACCTTC. As protein: CASSLAPGQRLNYGYTF.

With respect to this clone: Additional DNA sequences in this sample encode the identical CDR3. The chain uses TRBV6-5 and TRBJ1-2; 9 nucleotides line up with TRBD1. The ends lost 3 bases at V and 8 bases at J; junction bases unmatched: 7. CDR1 and CDR2 from the germline V gene are MNHEY and SVGAGI. The CDR3 has 14 residues. CDR3 sequence reads: CASSYTGQGSGYTF. CDR3 coding DNA: TGTGCCAGCAGTTATACCGGACAGGGGAGCGGCTACACCTTC.

This clone was counted between two and nine times. The chain links TRBV4-1 to TRBJ1-1; possible D gene TRBD1, 5 bases. The CDR3 covers 15 residues. The V gene's germline CDR1 is MGHRA and CDR2 YSYEKL. Trimming cost V 4 bases and J 0 bases, with 12 bases left between them. The CDR3 spells CASSLHLQVNTEAFF. The CDR3 DNA reads as TGCGCCAGCAGCCTCCACCTACAGGTGAACACTGAAGCTTTCTTT.

The chain combines TRBV27 with TRBJ1-1, with 7 bases identical to TRBD1. This CDR3 comprises 12 residues. V shed 6 bases and J 7 bases; nucleotides not matched to a gene: 5. Germline V CDR1 and CDR2: MNHEY, SMNVEV (reference sequence). As DNA, the CDR3 is TGTGCCAGCAGAACGACAGGGTATGAAGCTTTCTTT. Encoded protein: CASRTTGYEAFF.

V is TRBV19 and J is TRBJ2-1; 8 nucleotides align to TRBD1. The CDR3 length is 16 residues. The V gene's germline CDR1 is LNHDA and CDR2 SQIVND (reference sequence). J lost 9 bases, V lost 1 base, and 11 bases had no gene match. This CDR3 is CASSIGQGASSSEQFF. For the CDR3, the DNA is TGTGCCAGTAGTATAGGGCAGGGGGCTTCGTCTAGTGAGCAGTTCTTC.

The genes are TRBV6-6 and TRBJ2-7; 7 bases line up with TRBD1. CDR3 length: 13 residues. Losses at the gene ends were 5 bases for V and 4 bases for J; bases not matched to a gene: 5. CDR1 and CDR2 (germline): MNHNY, SVGAGI (reference sequence). The CDR3 here is CASSSRQGYEQYF. The CDR3 DNA reads TGTGCCAGCAGTAGTAGACAGGGATACGAGCAGTACTTC.

The rearrangement uses TRBV10-3 and TRBJ1-1, with 7 bases lining up with TRBD1. Germline V CDR1 and CDR2: ENHRY, SYGVKD. The CDR3 has 14 amino acids. Trimming removed 4 bases from V and 3 bases from J; junction bases left unmatched: 5. The CDR3: CAISAGTDYTEAFF. The CDR3 DNA is TGTGCCATCAGTGCCGGGACAGACTACACTGAAGCTTTCTTT.

This chain connects TRBV7-6 to TRBJ1-1, with D perhaps TRBD1 (5 bases). The V and J ends lost 2 bases and 7 bases respectively, with 17 bases between them. CDR1 and CDR2 from the germline V gene are SGHVS and FNYEAQ. The CDR3 sequence is 15 residues long. The DNA for the CDR3 is TGTGCCAGCAGCTTAAGGCCCCCATCTCAGGGTGAAGCTTTCTTT. This sequence encodes CASSLRPPSQGEAFF. The full variable domain, in which reference TRBV7-6 and TRBJ1-1 provide the parts outside the CDR3, is GAGVSQSPRYKVTKRGQDVALRCDPISGHVSLYWYRQALGQGPEFLTYFNYEAQQDKSGLPNDRFSAERPEGSISTLTIQRTEQRDSAMYRCASSLRPPSQGEAFFGQGTRLTVV.

This clone came up a few times. The rearrangement uses TRBV4-1 and TRBJ1-2, with 9 bases matching TRBD1. Germline CDR1 MGHRA, CDR2 YSYEKL. The CDR3 spans 18 residues. Trimming removed 1 base from V and 7 bases from J; junction bases left unmatched: 16. The DNA of the CDR3 is TGCGCCAGCAGCCAAGGAGGGACAGGGATCCGAAAGCCCTCTGGCTACACCTTC. Its protein product is CASSQGGTGIRKPSGYTF.

The V and J genes are TRBV5-4 and TRBJ2-7; 7 bases align to TRBD2. V trimming: 6 bases; J trimming: 0 bases; junction bases outside the gene matches: 9. Germline CDR1 and CDR2: SGHNT and YYREEE (reference sequence). The CDR3 covers 15 residues. Here the CDR3 reads CASTAGLAASYEQYF. CDR3 in DNA: TGTGCCAGCACCGCGGGGCTAGCGGCCTCCTACGAGCAGTACTTC.